This TCR beta chain is drawn from a study of T cell changes during pregnancy in multiple sclerosis. Sequenced by immunoSEQ multiplex PCR; TCRdb stores in-frame clones only, minus some. This sample has over 50,000 clones; roughly 90% occur once, and the top ten carry 1.5% to 2%. The junction had 15 bases not matched to a gene; V was cut back by 1 base and J by 4 bases. The CDR3 is made up of 19 amino acids. From germline, CDR1 is SEHNR and CDR2 FQNEAQ (reference sequence). V and J are TRBV7-9 and TRBJ1-4, with 7 bases matching TRBD1. The sample consisted of peripheral blood, taken in the first trimester of pregnancy. This receptor was obtained from a female donor with multiple sclerosis, enrolled in a pregnancy study. As DNA, the CDR3 is TGTGCCAGCAGCTTAGAGGGGACAGTCCCCTCCCACGGTAATGAAAAACTGTTTTTT. Translation gives CASSLEGTVPSHGNEKLFF.